This T cell receptor (beta chain) was documented in a study of blood T cell repertoires in COVID-19. Study at large: PBMCs, B-cell-depleted T cells, or T cells provided the cDNA or gDNA that made up the material.

Everyone who took part was roughly 18 to 89 years old, and they came from about 25 US areas. The recovered donors of Cohort 3 showed two negative PCRs, clearance, or symptom resolution. Authors' analysis steps: Reference gene primers were amplified, and this amplification served to estimate nucleated cell counts. This table comes from immunoSEQ multiplex PCR, and its TCRdb copy is limited to in-frame clones, with some not included. D and trimming were read from the DNA, whereas the V and J calls and clone size are those reported in that table. The sample lists 150,000 to 200,000 clones; 70% to 80% were seen once. Per germline, CDR1 SGDLS and CDR2 YYNGEE. The CDR3 has 15 residues. After removal of 3 bases from V and 4 bases from J, the junction contained 6 bases not matched to a gene.

Material: PBMCs or T cells enriched from blood (not recorded which). The chain joins TRBV9 to TRBJ2-2, with 7 nucleotides matching TRBD2. The sequence was obtained from a woman between 50 and 59 years old who had recovered from COVID-19. The CDR3 DNA follows: TGTGCCAGCAGCGCCCGGTGGGAGGGCACCGGGGAGCTGTTTTTT. It is translated as CASSARWEGTGELFF.